The 21 T cell receptor beta chains presented below share a single source sample, sequenced in a study of blood T cells in healthy people across ages. Next came a second PCR, run for roughly 6 to 11 cycles, which used a sample-barcoded 5' primer along with a J-beta primer mix. Each CDR3 protein gets one entry after TCRdb re-called the 5' RACE reads with MiXCR. The profile shows around 620,000 distinct CDR3 sequences, roughly a quarter of them singletons. Sequencing was carried out using blood. These receptors were taken from an older woman in good health.

The sample holds a few counts of this clonotype. The chain combines TRBV4-3 with TRBJ2-7, with 7 nucleotides matching TRBD2. Trimming removed 1 base from V and 0 bases from J; junction bases left unmatched: 9. This CDR3 has 17 amino acids. CDR1 LGHNA and CDR2 YSLEER come from the germline V gene. DNA for the CDR3: TGCGCCAGCAGCCAAGCTCACCTAGCGGACTACTCCTACGAGCAGTACTTC. Its protein is CASSQAHLADYSYEQYF.

The V and J genes are TRBV2 and TRBJ2-1; 8 nucleotides match TRBD2. The V and J ends lost 7 bases and 6 bases, in that order; junction bases with no gene match: 8. The CDR3 spans 14 residues. The germline V gene has CDR1 SNHLY and CDR2 FYNNEI. This CDR3 is CASIGTSWSNEQFF. In DNA form, the CDR3 reads TGTGCCAGCATAGGGACTAGTTGGAGCAATGAGCAGTTCTTC.

The rearrangement joins TRBV7-8 to TRBJ1-2; TRBD1 is a possible D gene (6 bases). V gave up 5 bases and J gave up 8 bases, with 15 bases separating them. The CDR3 covers 13 residues. CDR1 and CDR2 from the germline V gene are SGHVS and FQNEAQ. The CDR3 sequence: CASSPTPQGGYTF. The CDR3 bases are TGTGCCAGCAGCCCGACACCACAGGGAGGCTACACCTTC.

The gene calls are TRBV12-3 or TRBV12-4 and TRBJ1-2, with D maybe TRBD1 (5 bases). The CDR3 runs 13 residues. V was shortened by 3 bases and J by 4 bases, with 9 bases between the two germline ends. The CDR3 reads CASSFEGRYGYTF. The CDR3 DNA reads TGTGCCAGCAGTTTTGAGGGGCGCTATGGCTACACCTTC.

Many counts were recorded for this clonotype. The rearrangement joins TRBV5-6 to TRBJ1-4; 9 bases fit TRBD1. V was pared by 4 bases and J by 8 bases, with 9 bases of the junction left unmatched. CDR1 is SGHDT, CDR2 YYEEEE, per germline. This CDR3 has 15 residues. The CDR3 sequence is CASSPLDRGAEKLFF. In DNA form, the CDR3 reads TGTGCCAGCAGCCCGTTAGACAGGGGGGCGGAAAAACTGTTTTTT.

The chain has TRBV12-3 or TRBV12-4 and TRBJ2-7; D gene ambiguous. The ends were cut back, 5 bases at V and 12 bases at J, with 17 bases in the middle. The CDR3 extends over 12 amino acids. CDR3 sequence reads: CASSPRVTKRYF. The CDR3 DNA sequence: TGTGCCAGCAGTCCTCGGGTTACGAAGAGGTACTTC.

This chain connects TRBV24-1 to TRBJ1-1; the D is unclear. The CDR3 covers 12 residues. Germline lookup yields CDR1 KGHDR and CDR2 SFDVKD. The V gene lost 5 bases and the J gene lost 1 base, with 4 bases spanning the gap. DNA of the CDR3: TGTGCCACCAGTGGGGGGAACACTGAAGCTTTCTTT. Its translation: CATSGGNTEAFF.

This clonotype was counted only a few times. Here the CDR3 reads CASSQDRGGGSIDTQHF. The CDR3 coding sequence is TGCGCCAGCAGCCAAGATCGGGGCGGGGGGTCTATAGATACGCAGCATTTT. V gene TRBV4-3 combines with J gene TRBJ2-3, with D possibly TRBD1 on 5 matching bases. Gene TRBJ1-5 matches the end of the DNA better, so the J call may be wrong. CDR1 is LGHNA, CDR2 YSLEER, per germline. The CDR3 consists of 17 residues.

The V call is TRBV4-2, the J call TRBJ1-2, with D perhaps TRBD1 (5 bases). V was trimmed by 5 bases and J by 8 bases, leaving 18 bases between them. The CDR3 length is 14 residues. Germline V gene lookup returns CDR1 LGHNA and CDR2 YNFKEQ. The CDR3 here is CASSLAFREGGYTF. CDR3 in DNA: TGTGCCAGCAGCTTGGCCTTCAGGGAGGGCGGCTACACCTTC.

The genes are TRBV16 and TRBJ1-2, with D hard to call. Germline V gene sequence: CDR1 KGHSY, CDR2 FQNENV. CDR3 length equals 13 residues. Trimming stripped 3 bases from V and 2 bases from J, with 7 bases between. In DNA form, the CDR3 reads TGTGCCAGCAGCCAGCGGACGAACTATGGCTACACCTTC. Translated: CASSQRTNYGYTF.

This clonotype was seen a few times. The rearrangement links TRBV7-9 to TRBJ2-3; perhaps TRBD2 as D (5 bases). The germline gives CDR1 SEHNR, CDR2 FQNEAQ (reference sequence). CDR3 length: 14 amino acids. V lost 8 bases, J lost 0 bases, and 12 bases lay in between. The CDR3 reads CASRGQISTDTQYF. DNA for the CDR3: TGTGCCAGCCGAGGGCAGATTAGCACAGATACGCAGTATTTT. The variable domain in full, with the rest retrieved from reference TRBV7-9 and TRBJ2-3, is DTGVSQNPRHKITKRGQNVTFRCDPISEHNRLYWYRQTLGQGPEFLTYFQNEAQLEKSRLLSDRFSAERPKGSFSTLEIQRTEQGDSAMYLCASRGQISTDTQYFGPGTRLTVL.

The V gene is TRBV4-1, the J gene TRBJ2-1; D not certain. Near its end, the DNA agrees better with TRBJ2-5, so the J call may be wrong. Germline CDR1 and CDR2: MGHRA and YSYEKL. The CDR3 runs to 15 residues. This CDR3 is CASSQVVKHWETQYF. CDR3 in DNA: TGCGCCAGCAGCCAAGTCGTTAAGCACTGGGAGACCCAGTACTTC.

This clonotype turned up a few times. The gene calls are TRBV12-3 or TRBV12-4 and TRBJ2-2, with D tentatively TRBD2 (6 bases). The CDR3 consists of 15 residues. V shed 6 bases and J shed 5 bases, with 16 bases lying between them. CDR3 amino acids: CASRPVGRRTGELFF. The CDR3 DNA is TGTGCCAGCAGACCCGTTGGGAGGCGAACCGGGGAGCTGTTTTTT.

The sample holds a few counts of this clonotype. The conserved phenylalanine or tryptophan normally closing the CDR3 is absent here, so this likely arose from a read error. V gene TRBV18 combines with J gene TRBJ1-2, with D possibly being TRBD1 (6 bases). Germline V CDR1 and CDR2: KGHSH, LQKENI. The V gene lost 5 bases and the J gene lost 5 bases, with 12 bases spanning the gap. The CDR3 loop spans 13 amino acids. The CDR3 loop reads CASSAATGYGYTL. CDR3 DNA sequence: TGTGCCAGCTCAGCTGCGACAGGTTATGGCTACACCCTC.

The chain combines TRBV6-2 or TRBV6-3 with TRBJ1-5; perhaps TRBD1 as D (6 bases). Trimming shortened V by 6 bases and J by 3 bases, and 15 bases separated the two germline ends. Germline V gene sequence: CDR1 MNHEY, CDR2 SVGEGT. This CDR3 has 15 residues. The CDR3 protein is CASRIQGLVNQPQHF. The CDR3 DNA reads as TGTGCCAGCAGGATTCAGGGGTTAGTCAATCAGCCCCAGCATTTT.

The J gene is TRBJ1-1, the V gene TRBV12-3 or TRBV12-4; no clear D. V gave up 3 bases and J gave up 2 bases, with 10 bases separating them. The CDR3 runs 14 residues. CDR3 in amino acids: CASSLRRTNTEAFF. CDR3 sequence (DNA): TGTGCCAGCAGTTTGCGACGGACCAACACTGAAGCTTTCTTT.

The V and J genes are TRBV7-2 and TRBJ2-7; no clear D. Per germline, CDR1 SGHTA and CDR2 FQGNSA. The CDR3 has 13 amino acids. Trimming left V 5 bases short and J 5 bases short, with 13 bases between. Here the CDR3 reads CASSRSWTHEQYF. CDR3 DNA sequence: TGTGCCAGCAGCCGCAGCTGGACCCACGAGCAGTACTTC.

This chain joins TRBV13 and TRBJ2-3, with D possibly matching TRBD2 (5 bases). The V end lost 5 bases, the J end lost 2 bases, and 17 bases lay between the germline ends. This CDR3 contains 16 residues. Germline V gene sequence: CDR1 PRHDT, CDR2 FYEKMQ (reference sequence). The CDR3 protein is CASSRILDPSTDTQYF. The CDR3 nucleotides are TGTGCCAGCAGCCGGATACTAGACCCATCCACAGATACGCAGTATTTT.

This chain uses TRBV7-9 with TRBJ1-1; D is unresolved. Germline V CDR1 and CDR2: SEHNR, FQNEAQ (reference sequence). The germline V and J ends were trimmed by 2 bases and 3 bases, with 10 bases remaining between them. The CDR3 runs 14 residues. The CDR3: CASSLLGMYTEAFF. The DNA for the CDR3 is TGTGCCAGCAGCTTATTGGGGATGTACACTGAAGCTTTCTTT.

The J gene is TRBJ2-7, the V gene TRBV12-3 or TRBV12-4, with 7 bases matching TRBD1. The ends lost 6 bases at V and 0 bases at J; junction bases unmatched: 5. This CDR3 region has 14 residues. The CDR3 loop reads CASSTGQFSYEQYF. CDR3 DNA sequence: TGTGCCAGCAGCACGGGACAGTTCTCCTACGAGCAGTACTTC.

This chain joins TRBV15 and TRBJ1-4, with TRBD1 identical over 7 bases. Per the germline V gene, CDR1 is LNHNV and CDR2 is YYDKDF (reference sequence). This CDR3 spans 17 amino acids. The junction had 7 bases not matched to a gene; V was cut back by 3 bases and J by 0 bases. This chain's CDR3 is CATSRAPGGATNEKLFF. CDR3 coding DNA: TGTGCCACCAGCAGGGCACCAGGGGGGGCAACTAATGAAAAACTGTTTTTT.